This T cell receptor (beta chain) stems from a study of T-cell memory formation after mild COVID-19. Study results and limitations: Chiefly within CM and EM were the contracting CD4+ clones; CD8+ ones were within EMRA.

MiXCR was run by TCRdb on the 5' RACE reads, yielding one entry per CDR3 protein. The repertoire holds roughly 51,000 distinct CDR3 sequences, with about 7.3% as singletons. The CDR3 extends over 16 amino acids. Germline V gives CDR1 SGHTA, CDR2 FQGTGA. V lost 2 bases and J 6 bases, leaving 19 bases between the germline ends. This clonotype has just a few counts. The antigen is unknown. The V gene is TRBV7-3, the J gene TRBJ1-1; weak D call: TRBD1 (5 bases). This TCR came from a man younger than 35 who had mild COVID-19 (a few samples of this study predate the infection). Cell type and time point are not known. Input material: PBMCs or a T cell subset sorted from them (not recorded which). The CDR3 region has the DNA TGTGCCAGCAGCTTAGATGTTGGACAACCCCCGGCTGAAGCTTTCTTT. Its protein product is CASSLDVGQPPAEAFF.